The 2 T cell receptor beta chains given below trace back to one sample, sequenced in a study of neurological immune-mediated disorders (dated by TCRdb to about 2019). Library generation was performed with 5' RACE. TCRdb shows the sequencer as Illumina HiSeq 2500. The public reads were reanalyzed by TCRdb: fastp trimming at Q25, MiXCR alignment, in-frame beta chains only. CDR3 protein duplicates are merged, each entry listing the most common genes and DNA. In this sample the table shows approximately 37,000 distinct CDR3 sequences, about 3.2% of which occur a single time. The ten largest make up approximately 8.4% of the sample. In the paper's terms, the time point label means: longitudinal time-point 1 (baseline). Sequencing input: PBMCs. The receptor set was obtained from a woman in her sixties with multiple sclerosis.

This clonotype was detected many times. In nucleotides, the CDR3 is TGTGCCTCAATAGGGGATAGTACTGGGAATGAGCAGTTCTTC. Its translation: CASIGDSTGNEQFF. This chain links TRBV19 with TRBJ2-1, with D possibly TRBD1 on 5 matching bases. CDR1 is LNHDA and CDR2 is SQIVND in the germline V gene (reference sequence). The CDR3 totals 14 residues. The V end was cut by 11 bases, the J end by 7 bases, with 21 bases between.

This clonotype has ten or more counts. The chain carries TRBV20-1 and TRBJ2-7; 8 nucleotides align to TRBD1. Germline trimming cut 0 bases from V and 0 bases from J; bases unmatched to any gene: 4. The germline V gene has CDR1 DFQATT and CDR2 SNEGSKA (reference sequence). This CDR3 has 15 amino acids. The CDR3 region is CSARDDRGSSYEQYF. The CDR3 region has the DNA TGCAGTGCTAGAGATGACAGGGGTAGCTCCTACGAGCAGTACTTC.